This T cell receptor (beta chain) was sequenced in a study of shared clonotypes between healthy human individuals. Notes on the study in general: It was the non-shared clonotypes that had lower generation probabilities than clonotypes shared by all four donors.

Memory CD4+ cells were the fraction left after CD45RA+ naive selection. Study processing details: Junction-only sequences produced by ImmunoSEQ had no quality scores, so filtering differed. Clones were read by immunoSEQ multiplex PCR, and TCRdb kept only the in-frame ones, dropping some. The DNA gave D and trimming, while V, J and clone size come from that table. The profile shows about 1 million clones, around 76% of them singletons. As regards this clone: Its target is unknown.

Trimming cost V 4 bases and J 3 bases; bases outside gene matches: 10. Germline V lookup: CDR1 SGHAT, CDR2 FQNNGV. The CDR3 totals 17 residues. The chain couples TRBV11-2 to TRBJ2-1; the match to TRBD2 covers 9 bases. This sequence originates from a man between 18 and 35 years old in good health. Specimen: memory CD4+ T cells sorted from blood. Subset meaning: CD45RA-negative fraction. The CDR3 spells CASSSRVAGDGYNEQFF. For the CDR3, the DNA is TGTGCCAGCAGCTCTCGGGTAGCGGGAGATGGCTACAATGAGCAGTTCTTC.